The clone carrying this T cell receptor (beta chain) was recorded a few times. Its antigen is not known. This sample stems from a study of beta chain features in type 1 diabetes. Broader study findings: Shortening of TCRB CDR3s, moderate but significant, appeared in all four CD4+ subsets of Type 1 diabetes patients. The study found fewer insertions and more deletions at VDJ junctions in type 1 diabetes patients.

The CDR3 length is 15 residues. The V gene's germline CDR1 is SNHLY and CDR2 FYNNEI. Trimming took off 5 bases at V and 5 bases at J, with 19 bases between the two ends. The investigators reverse transcribed all of the isolated RNA, so they sequenced expressed TCRB transcripts. The assay was immunoSEQ multiplex PCR, and TCRdb's table has in-frame clones only and misses some. The sample has some 350,000 clones; less than 15% are singletons. The source material was naive CD4+ T cells from blood. This chain uses TRBV2 with TRBJ2-7, with D possibly being TRBD1 (7 bases). This receptor was identified in a woman under 30 with type 1 diabetes. The CDR3 protein is CASSLLQGRKNEQYF. DNA for the CDR3: TGTGCCAGCAGTCTACTACAGGGGAGGAAGAACGAGCAGTACTTC.